A selection of T cell receptor beta chains follows, all from one sample in a study of cytomegalovirus exposure and HLA in healthy donors. TCRdb's table, derived via immunoSEQ multiplex PCR, lists solely in-frame clones and lacks some. The table records just over 150,000 clones, approximately 81% of them present only once. Sequenced input: PBMCs. These receptor sequences come from a woman between 18 and 29 years old in good health and CMV-seronegative. Each CDR3 is given with its conserved first and last residue. A D gene is named only where the DNA matches it firmly. Some rows have no size entry. The others give once, few or many, or a class for an expanded clone.

v_call,j_call,clone_size,d_call,cdr3_nt,cdr3_aa
TRBV6-5,TRBJ2-5,once,TRBD1,TGTGCCAGCACCGACAGGGGGGAGGAGACCCAGTACTTC,CASTDRGEETQYF
TRBV5-1,TRBJ2-3,NA,NA,TGCGCCAGCAGCTTCTCTGGCACAGATACGCAGTATTTT,CASSFSGTDTQYF
TRBV18,TRBJ2-6,NA,NA,TGTGCCAGCTCACTAGGGGTTGGGGCCAACGTCCTGACTTTC,CASSLGVGANVLTF
TRBV7-2,TRBJ2-1,NA,TRBD2,TGTGCCAGCAGCTTAAGCGGGGGGAGCTCCTACAATGAGCAGTTCTTC,CASSLSGGSSYNEQFF
TRBV9,TRBJ2-7,NA,NA,TGTGCCAGCAGCCCTCGCCAGGGGACTACTGAGCAGTACTTC,CASSPRQGTTEQYF
TRBV5-4,TRBJ1-2,NA,TRBD1,TGTGCCAGCAGCCCCTCGATAGGGGACAGGGGTGGCTATGGCTACACCTTC,CASSPSIGDRGGYGYTF
TRBV27,TRBJ1-5,NA,TRBD1,TGTGCCAGCAGCCGACTGCGGGACAGGAATAGCAATCAGCCCCAGCATTTT,CASSRLRDRNSNQPQHF
TRBV29-1,TRBJ1-3,NA,TRBD1,TGCAGCGTTGGACAGGGGGCTGACACCATATATTTT,CSVGQGADTIYF
TRBV7-9,TRBJ1-1,NA,TRBD1,TGTTCCAGCAGCTTAGCAGGACAGGGGTTGATTACTGAAGCTTTCTTT,CSSSLAGQGLITEAFF
TRBV5-5,TRBJ1-4,NA,NA,TGTGCCAGCAGCTTGGTTACAGCAACTAATGAAAAACTGTTTTTT,CASSLVTATNEKLFF
TRBV29-1,TRBJ2-2,NA,TRBD2,TGCAGCGCTACCGGGACTAGCGGGATGAACACCGGGGAGCTGTTTTTT,CSATGTSGMNTGELFF
TRBV19,TRBJ2-2,NA,TRBD2,TGTGCCAGTACCCCGGGGGGGTGGAACACCGGGGAGCTGTTTTTT,CASTPGGWNTGELFF
TRBV28,TRBJ2-1,NA,NA,TGTGCCAGCAGTTCGCCCCCTAGGGAGCAGTTCTTC,CASSSPPREQFF
TRBV2,TRBJ1-4,NA,NA,TGTGCCAGCAGTGAATTTCCGGCAGGTGGGGAAAAACTGTTTTTT,CASSEFPAGGEKLFF
TRBV11-2,TRBJ2-1,NA,NA,TGTGCCAGCAGCTTAGAGCTCCTTTGGAGCGGCCATGGGAATGAGCAGTTCTTC,CASSLELLWSGHGNEQFF
TRBV28,TRBJ1-3,NA,NA,TGTGCCAGCACCACCCCGGTGAGCTCTGGAAACACCATATATTTT,CASTTPVSSGNTIYF
TRBV4-2,TRBJ1-6,once,NA,TGTGCCAGCAGCCAACAACATGACAGGTGGAGCTCCTATAATTCACCCCTCCACTTT,CASSQQHDRWSSYNSPLHF
TRBV6-1,TRBJ2-1,NA,TRBD2,TGTGCCAGCAGTCCCACGCTAGCGGGGAACAATGAGCAGTTCTTC,CASSPTLAGNNEQFF
TRBV9,TRBJ2-7,NA,NA,TGTGCCAGCAGCGTAGATGGGGGCTCGAGCGAGCAGTACTTC,CASSVDGGSSEQYF
TRBV27,TRBJ2-3,NA,NA,TGTGCCAGCAGTTACGGGACTCGCGCAGATACGCAGTATTTT,CASSYGTRADTQYF
TRBV28,TRBJ1-5,NA,NA,TGTGCCAGCAGTTTCCCGGCCGGGTCCAGCAATCAGCCCCAGCATTTT,CASSFPAGSSNQPQHF
TRBV5-1,TRBJ1-3,NA,NA,TGCGCCAGCAGCTTGGGTGGCTTGACTGGAAACACCATATATTTT,CASSLGGLTGNTIYF
TRBV7-9,TRBJ1-2,NA,NA,TGTTCCAGCAGCTTCCCCGGAGTATGGGCCTTC,CSSSFPGVWAF
TRBV2,TRBJ2-3,NA,TRBD1,TGTGCCAGCTTCCGGGACAGATACAGCACAGATACGCAGTATTTT,CASFRDRYSTDTQYF
TRBV7-3,TRBJ2-1,NA,NA,TGTGCCAGCAGTCCCTCAGTAAGGGGGATCGATGAGCAGTTCTTC,CASSPSVRGIDEQFF
TRBV11-3,TRBJ2-7,NA,TRBD1,TGTGCCAGCAACCGACAGGGTCCGGGCTACGAGCAGTACTTC,CASNRQGPGYEQYF
TRBV28,TRBJ1-2,once,NA,TGTGCCAGCAGTTCTCTCTGGGCAGGCTTAAACTATGGCTACACCTTC,CASSSLWAGLNYGYTF
TRBV5-5,TRBJ2-5,NA,NA,TGTGCCAGCAGCTCGGTGGTTGGGGGGGCAGGGGAGACCCAGTACTTC,CASSSVVGGAGETQYF
TRBV28,TRBJ1-2,once,NA,TGTGCCACCCAAGAAACAGGAAGGAATGGCTACACCTTC,CATQETGRNGYTF
TRBV5-1,TRBJ2-1,NA,NA,TGCGCCAGCAGCCCGTATGGACTTATTGACAATGAGCAGTTCTTC,CASSPYGLIDNEQFF
TRBV11-3,TRBJ2-7,NA,TRBD2,TGTGCCAGCAGCTTTGGGGGGGATAATAGCCACGAGCAGTACTTC,CASSFGGDNSHEQYF
TRBV28,TRBJ2-3,NA,NA,TGTGCCAGCACCCCGTGGGGGGAGAGAACAGATACGCAGTATTTT,CASTPWGERTDTQYF
TRBV27,TRBJ2-2,NA,NA,TGTGCCAGCAGTTTATCGTGGGGAGGCGGGGAGCTGTTTTTT,CASSLSWGGGELFF
TRBV6-5,TRBJ1-4,NA,NA,TGTGCCAGCAGCAGGGCTACCGGTCGTGAAAAACTGTTTTTT,CASSRATGREKLFF
TRBV19,TRBJ2-4,NA,TRBD1,TGTGCCAGTAGTAGACGGACGGGACAGCTAGCCAAAAACATTCAGTACTTC,CASSRRTGQLAKNIQYF
TRBV2,TRBJ2-5,once,TRBD1,TGTGCCAGCAGTGGAGACAGGGCCAGCGAGACCCAGTACTTC,CASSGDRASETQYF
TRBV19,TRBJ1-5,once,NA,TGTGCCAGTATTGACCGCTATGGGCTTAGCAATCAGCCCCAGCATTTT,CASIDRYGLSNQPQHF
TRBV10-3,TRBJ2-7,NA,TRBD2,TGTGCCGGGGGGGGAGAGGGCAGGGCCCACGAGCAGTACTTC,CAGGGEGRAHEQYF